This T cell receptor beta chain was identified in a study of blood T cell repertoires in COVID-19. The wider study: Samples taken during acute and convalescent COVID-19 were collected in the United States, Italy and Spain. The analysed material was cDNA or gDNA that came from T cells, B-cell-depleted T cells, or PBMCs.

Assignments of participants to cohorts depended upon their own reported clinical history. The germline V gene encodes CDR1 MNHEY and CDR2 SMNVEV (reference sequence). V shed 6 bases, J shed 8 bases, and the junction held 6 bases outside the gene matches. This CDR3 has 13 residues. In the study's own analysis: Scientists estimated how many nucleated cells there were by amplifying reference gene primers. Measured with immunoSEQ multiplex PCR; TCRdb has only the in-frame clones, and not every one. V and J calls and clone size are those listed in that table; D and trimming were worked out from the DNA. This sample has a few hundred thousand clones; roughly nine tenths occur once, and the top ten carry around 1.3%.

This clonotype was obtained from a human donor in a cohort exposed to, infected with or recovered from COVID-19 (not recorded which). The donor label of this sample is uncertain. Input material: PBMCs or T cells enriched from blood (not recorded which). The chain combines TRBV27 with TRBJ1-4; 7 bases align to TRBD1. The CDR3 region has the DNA TGTGCCAGCAGAGGGGGCGGGGAGGAAAAACTGTTTTTT. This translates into CASRGGGEEKLFF.